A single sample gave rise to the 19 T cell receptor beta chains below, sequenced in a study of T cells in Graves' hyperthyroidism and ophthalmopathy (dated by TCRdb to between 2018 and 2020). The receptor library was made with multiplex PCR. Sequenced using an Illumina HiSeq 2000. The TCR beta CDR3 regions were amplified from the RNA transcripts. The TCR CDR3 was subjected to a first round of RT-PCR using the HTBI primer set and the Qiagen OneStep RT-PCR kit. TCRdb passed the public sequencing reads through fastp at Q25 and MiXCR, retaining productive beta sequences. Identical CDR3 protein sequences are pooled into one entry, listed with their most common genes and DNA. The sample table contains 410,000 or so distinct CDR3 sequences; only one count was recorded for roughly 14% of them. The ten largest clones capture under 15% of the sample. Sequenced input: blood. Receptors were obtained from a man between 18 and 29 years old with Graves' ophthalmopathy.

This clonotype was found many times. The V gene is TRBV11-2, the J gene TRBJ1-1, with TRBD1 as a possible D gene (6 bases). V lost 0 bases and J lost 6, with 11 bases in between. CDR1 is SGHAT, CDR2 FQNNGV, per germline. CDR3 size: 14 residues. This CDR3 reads CASSLESRGAEAFF. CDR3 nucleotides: TGTGCCAGCAGCTTAGAATCCAGGGGCGCTGAAGCTTTCTTT.

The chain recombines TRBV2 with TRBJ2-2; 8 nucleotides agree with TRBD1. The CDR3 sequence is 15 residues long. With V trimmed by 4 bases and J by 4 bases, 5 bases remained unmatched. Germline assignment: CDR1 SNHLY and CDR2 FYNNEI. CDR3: CASSAQGAGTGELFF. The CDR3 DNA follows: TGTGCCAGCAGTGCGCAGGGGGCAGGCACCGGGGAGCTGTTTTTT.

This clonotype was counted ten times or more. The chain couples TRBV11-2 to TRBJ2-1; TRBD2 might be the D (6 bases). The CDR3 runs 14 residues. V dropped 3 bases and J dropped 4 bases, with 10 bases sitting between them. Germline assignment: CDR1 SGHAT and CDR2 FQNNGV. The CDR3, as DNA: TGTGCCAGCAGCTTCGACGGGAGTTACAATGAGCAGTTCTTC. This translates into CASSFDGSYNEQFF.

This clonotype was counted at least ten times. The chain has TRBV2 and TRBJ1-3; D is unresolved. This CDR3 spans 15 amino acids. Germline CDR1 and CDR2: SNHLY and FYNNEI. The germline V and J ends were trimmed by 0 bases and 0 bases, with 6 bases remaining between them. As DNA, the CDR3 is TGTGCCAGCAGTGAAGCCGGGAGCTCTGGAAACACCATATATTTT. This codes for CASSEAGSSGNTIYF.

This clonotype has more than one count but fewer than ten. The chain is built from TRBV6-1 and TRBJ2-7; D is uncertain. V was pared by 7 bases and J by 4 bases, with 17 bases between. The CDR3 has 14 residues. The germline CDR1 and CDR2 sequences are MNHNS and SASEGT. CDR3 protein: CASKVSDDPYEQYF. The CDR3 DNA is TGTGCCAGCAAGGTATCAGATGATCCTTACGAGCAGTACTTC.

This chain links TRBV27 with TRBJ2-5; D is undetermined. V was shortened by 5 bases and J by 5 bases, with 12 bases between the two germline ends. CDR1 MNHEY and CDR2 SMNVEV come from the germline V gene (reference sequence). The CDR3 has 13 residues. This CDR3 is CASSRPGGETQYF. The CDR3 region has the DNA TGTGCCAGCAGTAGGCCCGGTGGGGAGACCCAGTACTTC.

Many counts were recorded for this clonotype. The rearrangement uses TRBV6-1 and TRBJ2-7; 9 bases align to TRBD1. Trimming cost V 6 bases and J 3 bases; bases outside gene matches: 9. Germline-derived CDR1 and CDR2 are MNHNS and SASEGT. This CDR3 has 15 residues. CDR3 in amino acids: CASRLGQGLLYEQYF. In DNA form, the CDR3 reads TGTGCCAGCAGATTGGGACAGGGACTTCTCTACGAGCAGTACTTC.

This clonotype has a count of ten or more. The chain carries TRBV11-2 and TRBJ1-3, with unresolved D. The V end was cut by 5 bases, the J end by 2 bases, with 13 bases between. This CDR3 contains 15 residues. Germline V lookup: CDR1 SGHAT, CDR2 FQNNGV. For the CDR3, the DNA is TGTGCCAGCAGCCCCACCTCTAGGGCTGGAAACACCATATATTTT. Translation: CASSPTSRAGNTIYF.

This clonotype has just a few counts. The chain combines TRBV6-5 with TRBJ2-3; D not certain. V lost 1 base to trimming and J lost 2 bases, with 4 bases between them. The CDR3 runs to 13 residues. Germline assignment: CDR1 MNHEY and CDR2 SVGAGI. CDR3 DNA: TGTGCCAGCAGTTACTACCACACAGATACGCAGTATTTT. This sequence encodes CASSYYHTDTQYF.

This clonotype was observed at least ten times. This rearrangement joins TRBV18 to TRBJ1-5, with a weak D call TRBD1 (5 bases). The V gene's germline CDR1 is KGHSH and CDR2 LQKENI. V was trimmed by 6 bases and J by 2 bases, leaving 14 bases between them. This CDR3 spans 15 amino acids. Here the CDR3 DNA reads TGTGCCAGCTCCCCGGGGGGTGGCCGCAATCAGCCCCAGCATTTT. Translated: CASSPGGGRNQPQHF.

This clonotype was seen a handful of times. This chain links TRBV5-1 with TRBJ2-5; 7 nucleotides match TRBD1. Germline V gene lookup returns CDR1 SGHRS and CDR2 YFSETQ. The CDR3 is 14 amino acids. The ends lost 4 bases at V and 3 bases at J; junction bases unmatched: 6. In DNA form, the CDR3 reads TGCGCCAGCAGCGACGGGACAGCTAAAGAGACCCAGTACTTC. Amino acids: CASSDGTAKETQYF.

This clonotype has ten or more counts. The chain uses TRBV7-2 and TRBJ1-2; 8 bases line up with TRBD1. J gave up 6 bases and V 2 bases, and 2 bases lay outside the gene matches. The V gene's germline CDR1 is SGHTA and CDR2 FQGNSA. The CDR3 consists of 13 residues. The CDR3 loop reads CASSLLTGDGYTF. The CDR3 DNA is TGTGCCAGCAGCTTATTGACAGGGGATGGCTACACCTTC.

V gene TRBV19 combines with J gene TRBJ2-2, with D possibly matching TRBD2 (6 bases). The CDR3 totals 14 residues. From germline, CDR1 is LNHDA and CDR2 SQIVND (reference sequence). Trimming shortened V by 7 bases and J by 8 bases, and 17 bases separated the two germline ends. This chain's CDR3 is CASNLYGGTGELFF. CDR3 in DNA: TGTGCCAGTAATTTGTATGGGGGGACTGGGGAGCTGTTTTTT.

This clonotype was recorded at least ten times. The chain's CDR3 is CATSDLQGERTDTQYF. In DNA, the CDR3 is TGTGCCACCAGTGATTTGCAAGGGGAGCGCACAGATACGCAGTATTTT. J is TRBJ2-3 and V is TRBV24-1; either TRBD1 or TRBD2 may fit D (5 bases each). The CDR3 runs to 16 residues. Germline CDR1 KGHDR, CDR2 SFDVKD. Between the trimmed V and J ends, which lost 0 bases and 1 base, there was a span of 10 bases.

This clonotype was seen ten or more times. Here the CDR3 DNA reads TGTGCCAGCAGTCGGATACTGAACACTGAAGCTTTCTTT. It is translated as CASSRILNTEAFF. The gene calls are TRBV6-1 and TRBJ1-1; no clear D. The CDR3 has 13 amino acids. Trimming shortened V by 5 bases and J by 0 bases, and 7 bases separated the two germline ends. CDR1 MNHNS and CDR2 SASEGT come from the germline V gene.

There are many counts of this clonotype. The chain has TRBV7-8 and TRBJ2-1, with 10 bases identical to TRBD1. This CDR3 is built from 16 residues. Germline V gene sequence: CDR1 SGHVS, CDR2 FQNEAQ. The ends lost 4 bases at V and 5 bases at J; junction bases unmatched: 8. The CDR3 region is CASSWPRDRGHNEQFF. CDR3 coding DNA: TGTGCCAGCAGCTGGCCAAGGGACAGGGGCCACAATGAGCAGTTCTTC.

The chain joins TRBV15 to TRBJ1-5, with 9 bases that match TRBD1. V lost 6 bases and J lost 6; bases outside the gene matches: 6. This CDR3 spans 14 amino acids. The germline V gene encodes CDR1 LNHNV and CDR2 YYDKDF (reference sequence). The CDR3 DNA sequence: TGTGCCACCAGGGTCACAGGGGGCGGTCAGCCCCAGCATTTT. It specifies CATRVTGGGQPQHF.

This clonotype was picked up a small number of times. This CDR3 reads CASSLVATDRLGQYF. Written as DNA, the CDR3 is TGTGCCAGCAGCTTGGTGGCGACGGACAGACTGGGGCAGTACTTC. This chain joins TRBV5-6 and TRBJ2-7; tentative D call: TRBD1 (6 bases). The CDR3 has 15 residues. V lost 0 bases and J 9 bases, leaving 19 bases between the germline ends. Germline lookup yields CDR1 SGHDT and CDR2 YYEEEE.

CDR3 loop: CASSLGQGLHEQYF. The CDR3 bases are TGTGCCAGCAGCTTGGGACAGGGGCTCCACGAGCAGTACTTC. The chain combines TRBV7-2 with TRBJ2-7, with 10 bases fitting TRBD1. The germline V gene encodes CDR1 SGHTA and CDR2 FQGNSA. Losses at the gene ends were 3 bases for V and 5 bases for J; bases not matched to a gene: 4. This CDR3 region has 14 residues.